This T cell receptor (beta chain) was recovered during a study of blood T cell repertoires in COVID-19 (dated by TCRdb to the early 2020s). Looking at the study overall: Collaborator samples came from the United States, Italy and Spain and covered acute and convalescent phases of COVID-19. A de-identified subject ID, COVID-19 status, age in years and sex were almost always included in the sample metadata. The repertoires were released in a freely available public database intended as a resource for research on the immune response to SARS-CoV-2. The prospective study material was composed of cDNA or gDNA derived from T cells, B-cell-depleted T cells, or PBMCs. The samples were drawn from the first 160 participants of the ongoing ImmuneRACE study and from 950 to 1,500 subjects provided by 6 global collaborators. Subjects who had been exposed to COVID-19, were actively infected with it, or had recovered from it provided the deeply sampled blood TCRbeta repertoires that made up the dataset. Where available, HLA class I and class II types were obtained from metadata supplied by the sample provider rather than from assay-based typing. General conclusions and limits of the study: Clinical and demographic metadata were provided uncurated, with the amount varying by source and participant.

In the case of this clone: Its antigen remains undetermined. Base qualities are not provided; no much larger clone lies one nucleotide away.

Whole blood was collected in K2EDTA tubes by collaborating institutions according to the institutions' own protocols. For TCRbeta analysis, collaborators shipped samples in one of three forms: frozen whole blood, isolated PBMCs, or DNA extracted from either of those sample types. The immunoSEQ Assay, a bias-controlled multiplex PCR, was used to amplify TCRbeta CDR3 regions from genomic DNA. Per the source publication's procedure: The number of nucleated cells in each sample was estimated by amplification of reference gene primers within the assay. To quantify the absolute abundance of each unique TCRbeta CDR3 rearrangement, sequence reads were collapsed and filtered. For each sample, productive Simpson clonality was calculated as the square root of Simpson's diversity index over productive rearrangements. TCRdb stores this immuneACCESS table with in-frame sequences only. Part of the clones is absent; in the studies checked, under half of the shortfall reflects unresolved V genes, and no reason is known for the rest. D and trimming come from the DNA, and the V and J calls and clone size come from that table. The sample table contains tens of thousands of clones; only one count was recorded for 80% to 90% of them. The top ten clones comprise around 4.9% of the sample.

The origin of this receptor is a woman in her sixties or seventies with active COVID-19. Sequencing input: peripheral blood.

At the DNA level, the sequence is TGCAGTGCTATTGACAGGCCTTGGGACGAGCAGTACTTC. This is translated as CSAIDRPWDEQYF. The rearrangement combines TRBV20-1 with TRBJ2-7; TRBD1 could be the D gene, as 6 bases match. Spanning cysteine to phenylalanine, the CDR3 consists of 13 amino acids. Left in the record is the CDR3 DNA by itself, 39 bases read in frame from the first base. From the germline V gene (reference sequence), CDR1 is DFQATT and CDR2 is SNEGSKA. The germline ends are 15 bases apart after V is trimmed by 4 bases and J by 5 bases.